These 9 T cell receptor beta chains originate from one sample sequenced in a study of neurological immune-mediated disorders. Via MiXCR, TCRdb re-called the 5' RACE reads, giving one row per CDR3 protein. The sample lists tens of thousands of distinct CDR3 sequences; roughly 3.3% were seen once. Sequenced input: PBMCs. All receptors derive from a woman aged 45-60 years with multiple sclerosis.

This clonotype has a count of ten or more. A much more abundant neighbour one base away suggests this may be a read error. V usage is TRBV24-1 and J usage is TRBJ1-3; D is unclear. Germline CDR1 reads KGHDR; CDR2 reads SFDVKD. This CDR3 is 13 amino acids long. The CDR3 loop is CATSDFAGKTIYF. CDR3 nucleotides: TGTGCCACCAGTGATTTTGCCGGAAAAACCATATATTTT.

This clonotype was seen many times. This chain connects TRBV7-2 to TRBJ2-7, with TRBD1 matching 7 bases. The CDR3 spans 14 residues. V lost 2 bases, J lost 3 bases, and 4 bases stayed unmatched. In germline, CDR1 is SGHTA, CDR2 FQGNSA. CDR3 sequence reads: CASSLSGTVYEQYF. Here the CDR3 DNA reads TGTGCCAGCAGCTTAAGTGGGACAGTCTACGAGCAGTACTTC.

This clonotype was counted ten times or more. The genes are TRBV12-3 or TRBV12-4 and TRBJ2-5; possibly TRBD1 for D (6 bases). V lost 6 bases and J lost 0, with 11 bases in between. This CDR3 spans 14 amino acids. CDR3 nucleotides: TGTGCCAGCAGAAATACAGGGAACCAAGAGACCCAGTACTTC. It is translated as CASRNTGNQETQYF.

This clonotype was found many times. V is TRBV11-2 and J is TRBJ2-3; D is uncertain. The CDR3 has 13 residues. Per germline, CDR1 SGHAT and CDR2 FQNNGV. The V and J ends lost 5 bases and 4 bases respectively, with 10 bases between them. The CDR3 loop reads CASSPPMADTQYF. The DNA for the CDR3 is TGTGCCAGCAGCCCCCCCATGGCAGATACGCAGTATTTT.

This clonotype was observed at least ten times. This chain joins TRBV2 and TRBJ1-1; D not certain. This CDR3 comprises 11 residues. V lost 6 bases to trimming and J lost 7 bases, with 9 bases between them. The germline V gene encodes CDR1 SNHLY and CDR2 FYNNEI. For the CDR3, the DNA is TGTGCCAGCAGGGGCAGGCTTGAAGCTTTCTTT. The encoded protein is CASRGRLEAFF. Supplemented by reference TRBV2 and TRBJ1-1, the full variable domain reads EPEVTQTPSHQVTQMGQEVILRCVPISNHLYFYWYRQILGQKVEFLVSFYNNEISEKSEIFDDQFSVERPDGSNFTLKIRSTKLEDSAMYFCASRGRLEAFFGQGTRLTVV.

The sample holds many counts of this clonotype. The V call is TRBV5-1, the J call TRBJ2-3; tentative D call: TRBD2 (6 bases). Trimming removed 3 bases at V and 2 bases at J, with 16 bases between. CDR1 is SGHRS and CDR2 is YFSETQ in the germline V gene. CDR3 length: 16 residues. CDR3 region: CASSSASAGATDTQYF. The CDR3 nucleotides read TGCGCCAGCAGCTCCGCTAGCGCAGGAGCCACAGATACGCAGTATTTT.

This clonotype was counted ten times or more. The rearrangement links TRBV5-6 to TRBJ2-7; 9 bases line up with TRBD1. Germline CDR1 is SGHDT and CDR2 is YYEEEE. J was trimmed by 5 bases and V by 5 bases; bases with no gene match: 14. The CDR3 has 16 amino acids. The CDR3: CASSRTGAAVFHEQYF. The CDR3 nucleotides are TGTGCCAGCAGTCGGACAGGGGCCGCCGTTTTTCACGAGCAGTACTTC. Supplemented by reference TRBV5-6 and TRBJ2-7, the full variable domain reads DAGVTQSPTHLIKTRGQQVTLRCSPKSGHDTVSWYQQALGQGPQFIFQYYEEEERQRGNFPDRFSGHQFPNYSSELNVNALLLGDSALYLCASSRTGAAVFHEQYFGPGTRLTVT.

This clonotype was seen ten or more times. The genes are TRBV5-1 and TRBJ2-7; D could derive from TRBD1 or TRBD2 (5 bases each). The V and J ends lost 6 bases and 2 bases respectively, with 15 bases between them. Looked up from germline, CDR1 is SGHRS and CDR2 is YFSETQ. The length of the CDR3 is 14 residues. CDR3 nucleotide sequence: TGCGCCAGCAACCGGGACGCACGGGCCTACGAGCAGTACTTC. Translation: CASNRDARAYEQYF.

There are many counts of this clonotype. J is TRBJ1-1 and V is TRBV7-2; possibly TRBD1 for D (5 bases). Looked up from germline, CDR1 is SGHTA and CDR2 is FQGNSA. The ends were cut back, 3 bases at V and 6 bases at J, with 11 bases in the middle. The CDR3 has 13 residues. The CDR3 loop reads CASSLAGSPEAFF. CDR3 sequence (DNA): TGTGCCAGCAGCTTGGCAGGGAGCCCTGAAGCTTTCTTT.